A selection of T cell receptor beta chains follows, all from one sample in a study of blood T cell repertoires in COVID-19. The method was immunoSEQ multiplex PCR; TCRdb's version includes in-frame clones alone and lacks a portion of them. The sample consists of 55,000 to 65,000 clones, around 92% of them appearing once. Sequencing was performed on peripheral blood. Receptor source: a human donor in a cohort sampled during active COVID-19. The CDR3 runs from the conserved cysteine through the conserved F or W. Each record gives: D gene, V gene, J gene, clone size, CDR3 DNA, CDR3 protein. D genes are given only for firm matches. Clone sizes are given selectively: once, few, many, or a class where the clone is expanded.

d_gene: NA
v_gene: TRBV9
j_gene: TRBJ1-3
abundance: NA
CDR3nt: TGTGCCAGCAGCGGATCCAGGACTATCTCTGGAAACACCATATATTTT
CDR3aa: CASSGSRTISGNTIYF

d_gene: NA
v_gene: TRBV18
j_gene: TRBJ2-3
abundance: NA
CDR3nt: TGTGCCAGCTCAAAGCGCGCTAAAATACTCACAGATACGCAGTATTTT
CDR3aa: CASSKRAKILTDTQYF

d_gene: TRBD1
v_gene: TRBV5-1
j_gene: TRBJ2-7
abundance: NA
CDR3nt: TGCGCCAGGCCGGGACAGGGCCCCTACGAGCAGTACTTC
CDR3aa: CARPGQGPYEQYF

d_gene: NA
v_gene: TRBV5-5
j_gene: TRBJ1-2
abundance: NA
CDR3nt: TGTGCCAGCAGCTTGGCACAGGGCTGGTTGGGCTACACCTTC
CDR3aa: CASSLAQGWLGYTF

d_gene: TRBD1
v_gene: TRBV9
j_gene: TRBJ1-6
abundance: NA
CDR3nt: TGTGCCAGCAGCGAGGGTCAGGGGGCACCGTATAATTCACCCCTCCACTTT
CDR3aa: CASSEGQGAPYNSPLHF

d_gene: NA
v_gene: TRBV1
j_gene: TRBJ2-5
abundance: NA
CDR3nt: TGCACCAGCAGCCAGCCTCCGACAGTGGACCAAGAGACCCAGTACTTC
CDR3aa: CTSSQPPTVDQETQYF

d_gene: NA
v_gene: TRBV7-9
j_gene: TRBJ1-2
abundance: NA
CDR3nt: TGTGCCAGCAGCTTATCCAACAGCGGGCAGTTCTATGGCTACACCTTC
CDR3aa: CASSLSNSGQFYGYTF

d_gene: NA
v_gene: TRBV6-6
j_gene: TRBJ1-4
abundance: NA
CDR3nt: TGTGCCAGCATTGACAGTGCCGAAAAACTGTTTTTT
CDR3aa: CASIDSAEKLFF

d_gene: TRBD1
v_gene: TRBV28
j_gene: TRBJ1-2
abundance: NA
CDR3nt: TGTGCCAGCAGATTAACGCAGGGGGCGCAAACATTTTATGGCTACACCTTC
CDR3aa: CASRLTQGAQTFYGYTF

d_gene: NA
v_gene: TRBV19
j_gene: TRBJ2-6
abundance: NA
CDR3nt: TGTGCCAGTAGTATAAGCGGTGCTGGGGCCAACGTCCTGACTTTC
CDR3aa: CASSISGAGANVLTF

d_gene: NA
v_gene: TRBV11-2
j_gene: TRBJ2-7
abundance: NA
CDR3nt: TGTGCCAGCAGCTTAATGAGGGGACTGCCGGGGAACGAGCAGTACTTC
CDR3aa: CASSLMRGLPGNEQYF

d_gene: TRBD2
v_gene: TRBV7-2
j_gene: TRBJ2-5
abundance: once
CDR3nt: TGTGCCAGCAGCTTACTAGCGGGGTCGACGGGGGAGACCCAGTACTTC
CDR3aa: CASSLLAGSTGETQYF

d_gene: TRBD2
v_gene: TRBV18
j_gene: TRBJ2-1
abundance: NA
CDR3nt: TGTGCCAGCTCACCGACTAGCGGGAGAGGCGGTGAGCAGTTCTTC
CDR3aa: CASSPTSGRGGEQFF

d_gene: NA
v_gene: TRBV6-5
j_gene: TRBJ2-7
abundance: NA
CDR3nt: TGTGCCAGCAGTCTCGCCACAGGGATCGAGCAGTACTTC
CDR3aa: CASSLATGIEQYF

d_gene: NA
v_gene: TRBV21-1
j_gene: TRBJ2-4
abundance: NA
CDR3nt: TGTGCCAGCAGCAATCACCCCCCAAGTAAGCGGGCCAAAAACATTCAGTACTTC
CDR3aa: CASSNHPPSKRAKNIQYF

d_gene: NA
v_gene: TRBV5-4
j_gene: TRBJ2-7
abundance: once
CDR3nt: TGTGCCAGCAGCCCCTCCTCGACTAGGGGCTACGAGCAGTACTTC
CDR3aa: CASSPSSTRGYEQYF

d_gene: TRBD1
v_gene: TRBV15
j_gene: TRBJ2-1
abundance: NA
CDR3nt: TGTGCCACCAGCAGAGTAGGGACAGGGGTTCGGCAGTTCTTC
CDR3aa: CATSRVGTGVRQFF

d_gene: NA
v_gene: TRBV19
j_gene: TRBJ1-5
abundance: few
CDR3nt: TGTGCCAGTAGTCTCCTCGGTTCTCAGCCCCAGCATTTT
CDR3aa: CASSLLGSQPQHF

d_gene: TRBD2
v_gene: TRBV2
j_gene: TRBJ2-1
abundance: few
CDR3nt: TGTGCCAGCAGTTTCACTAGCGGGGGTGCCTTCAATGAGCAGTTCTTC
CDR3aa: CASSFTSGGAFNEQFF

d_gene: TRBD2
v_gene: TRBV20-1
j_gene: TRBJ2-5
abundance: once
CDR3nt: TGCAGTGCTAGTCCTCAGCGGGGGATCCAAGAGACCCAGTACTTC
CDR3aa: CSASPQRGIQETQYF

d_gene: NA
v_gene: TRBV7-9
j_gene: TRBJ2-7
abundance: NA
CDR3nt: TGTGCCAGCAGCCCGCAGGGTGCCGAGCAGTACTTC
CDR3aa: CASSPQGAEQYF

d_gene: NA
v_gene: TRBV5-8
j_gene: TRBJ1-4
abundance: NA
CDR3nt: TGTGCCAGCAGCCCCAGTGGGAGGGTCGCTGAAAAACTGTTTTTT
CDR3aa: CASSPSGRVAEKLFF

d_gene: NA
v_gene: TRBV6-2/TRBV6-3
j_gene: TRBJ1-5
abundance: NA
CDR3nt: TGTGCCAGCAGTTACAGCCTCAATCAGCCCCAGCATTTT
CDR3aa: CASSYSLNQPQHF

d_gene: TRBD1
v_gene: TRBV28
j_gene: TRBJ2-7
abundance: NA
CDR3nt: TGTGCCAGCAGTTTAGGCGGGACAGGGGGGGAAGAGCAGTACTTC
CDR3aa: CASSLGGTGGEEQYF

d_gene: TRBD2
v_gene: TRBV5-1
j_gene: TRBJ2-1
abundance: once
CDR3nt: TGCGCCAGCAGCTCCTTAGCGGGAGGATCTGAGCAGTTCTTC
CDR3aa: CASSSLAGGSEQFF

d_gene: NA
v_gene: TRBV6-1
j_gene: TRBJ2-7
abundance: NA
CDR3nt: TGTGCCAGCAGTGAAGGACAGGTCGCGGCCTACGAGCAGTACTTC
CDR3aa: CASSEGQVAAYEQYF

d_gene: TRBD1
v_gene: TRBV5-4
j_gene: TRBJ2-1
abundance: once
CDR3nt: TGTGCCAGCAGCCTGGGACAGGCATCCTACAATGAGCAGTTCTTC
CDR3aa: CASSLGQASYNEQFF

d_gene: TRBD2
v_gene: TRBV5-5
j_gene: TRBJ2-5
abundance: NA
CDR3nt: TGTGCCAGCAGCTCCCGAGCGGGGGCGGGGACCCAGTACTTC
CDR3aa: CASSSRAGAGTQYF

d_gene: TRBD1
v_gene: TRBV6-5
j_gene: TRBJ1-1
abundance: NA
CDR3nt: TGTGCCAGCAGGGACCCGGGACAGGGTGACGCTGAAGCTTTCTTT
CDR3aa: CASRDPGQGDAEAFF

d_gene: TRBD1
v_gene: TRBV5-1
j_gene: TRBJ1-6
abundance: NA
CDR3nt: TGCGCCAGCAACCCAGGGGGACAGGGGAATTCACCCCTCCACTTT
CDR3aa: CASNPGGQGNSPLHF

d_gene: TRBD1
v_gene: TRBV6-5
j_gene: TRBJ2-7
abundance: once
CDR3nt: TGTGCCAGCAGACCGGGACAGGGGGCTTGGTACGAGCAGTACTTC
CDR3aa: CASRPGQGAWYEQYF

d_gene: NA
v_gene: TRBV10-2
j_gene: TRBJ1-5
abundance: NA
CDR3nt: TGCGCCAGCAGTGACAGACAGTCAAATCAGCCCCAGCATTTT
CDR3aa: CASSDRQSNQPQHF

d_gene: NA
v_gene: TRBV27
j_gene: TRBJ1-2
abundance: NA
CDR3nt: TGTGCCAGCAGTTTATCAGGGGCACCGGCCCCTGGCTACACCTTC
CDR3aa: CASSLSGAPAPGYTF

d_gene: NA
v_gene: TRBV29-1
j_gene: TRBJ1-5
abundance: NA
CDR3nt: TGCAGCGTTAAGTCAGGCAACAATCAGCCCCAGCATTTT
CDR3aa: CSVKSGNNQPQHF

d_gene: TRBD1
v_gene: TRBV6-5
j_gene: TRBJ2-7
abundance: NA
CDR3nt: TGTGCCAGCAGTTACGACAGGGGGGGTGTCTACGAGCAGTACTTC
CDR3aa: CASSYDRGGVYEQYF

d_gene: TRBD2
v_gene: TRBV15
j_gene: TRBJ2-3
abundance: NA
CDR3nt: TGTGCCACCAGCAGACTAGCGGGGCATAGCACAGATACGCAGTATTTT
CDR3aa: CATSRLAGHSTDTQYF

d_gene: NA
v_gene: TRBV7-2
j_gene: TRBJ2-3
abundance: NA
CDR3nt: TGTGCCAGCAGCTTTCCTCTAGCGAACACAGATACGCAGTATTTT
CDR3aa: CASSFPLANTDTQYF

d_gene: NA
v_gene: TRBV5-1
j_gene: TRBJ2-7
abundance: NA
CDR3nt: TGCGCCAGCAGCGAGGGCAGCTCCTACGAGCAGTACTTC
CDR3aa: CASSEGSSYEQYF

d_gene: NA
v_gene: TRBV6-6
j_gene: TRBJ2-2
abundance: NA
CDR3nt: TGTGCCGCCGAGTGGACAACGAACACCGGGGAGCTGTTTTTT
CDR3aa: CAAEWTTNTGELFF

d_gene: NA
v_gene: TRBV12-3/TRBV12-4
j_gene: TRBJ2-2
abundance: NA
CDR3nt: TGTGCCAGCAGCCAGGGAACCGGGGAGCTGTTTTTT
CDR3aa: CASSQGTGELFF

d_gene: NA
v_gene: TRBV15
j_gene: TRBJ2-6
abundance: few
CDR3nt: TGTGCCACCAGCAGAGAAGGGGAAGGGGCCAACGTCCTGACTTTC
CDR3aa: CATSREGEGANVLTF

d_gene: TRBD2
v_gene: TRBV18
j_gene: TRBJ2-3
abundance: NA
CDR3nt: TGTGCCAGCTCACCGGCACGACTGAGCGGGGGGGCGACAGATACGCAGTATTTT
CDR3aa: CASSPARLSGGATDTQYF

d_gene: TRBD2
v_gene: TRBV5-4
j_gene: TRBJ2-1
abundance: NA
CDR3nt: TGTGCCAGCAGCTCTAGCGGGAGCTCCTACAATGAGCAGTTCTTC
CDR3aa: CASSSSGSSYNEQFF

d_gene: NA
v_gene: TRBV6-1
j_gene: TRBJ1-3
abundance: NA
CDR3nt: TGTGCCAGCAGTGACGCCTTCGAGGGAAACACCATATATTTT
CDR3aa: CASSDAFEGNTIYF

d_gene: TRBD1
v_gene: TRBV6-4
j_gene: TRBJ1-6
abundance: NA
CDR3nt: TGTGCCAGCAGATCTACAGGGGGGGGCCAGGGCTCACCCCTCCACTTT
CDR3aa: CASRSTGGGQGSPLHF

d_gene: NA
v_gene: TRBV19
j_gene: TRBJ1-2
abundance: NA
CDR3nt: TGTGCCAGTACTCCACTAGATCGCCCGGGGGGTGGCTACACCTTC
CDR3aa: CASTPLDRPGGGYTF

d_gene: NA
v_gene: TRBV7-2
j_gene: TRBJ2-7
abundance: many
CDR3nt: TGTGCCAGCAGCCCAGAGACAGTCATCGGGTACGAGCAGTACTTC
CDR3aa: CASSPETVIGYEQYF

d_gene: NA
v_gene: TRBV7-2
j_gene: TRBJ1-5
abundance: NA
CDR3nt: TGTGCCAGCAGCTTAGCAGGAGCTCATCAGCCCCAGCATTTT
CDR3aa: CASSLAGAHQPQHF

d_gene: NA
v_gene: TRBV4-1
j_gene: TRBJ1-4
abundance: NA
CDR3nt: TGCGCCAGCAGCCAAGCCAGGGGTAGAGAAAAACTGTTTTTT
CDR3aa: CASSQARGREKLFF

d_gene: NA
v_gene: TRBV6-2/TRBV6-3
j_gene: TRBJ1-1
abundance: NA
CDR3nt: TGTGCCAGCAGTGGCCCCGAGACGGGGAACACTGAAGCTTTCTTT
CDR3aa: CASSGPETGNTEAFF

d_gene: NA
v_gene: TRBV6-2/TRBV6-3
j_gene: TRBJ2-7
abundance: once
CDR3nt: TGTGCCAGCAGTTATCTTGACAGCCTTGTCTCCTACGAGCAGTACTTC
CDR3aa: CASSYLDSLVSYEQYF

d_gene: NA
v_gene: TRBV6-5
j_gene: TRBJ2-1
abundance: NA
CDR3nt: TGTGCCAGCAGTTCACGAACGACGAGGCAGAATGAGCAGTTCTTC
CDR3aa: CASSSRTTRQNEQFF

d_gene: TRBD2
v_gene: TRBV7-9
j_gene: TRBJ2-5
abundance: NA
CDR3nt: TGTGCCAGCAGCTTAGATCCAGCGGGGCAAGAGACCCAGTACTTC
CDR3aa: CASSLDPAGQETQYF

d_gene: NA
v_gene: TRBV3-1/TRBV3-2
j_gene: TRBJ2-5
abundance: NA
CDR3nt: TGTGCCAGCAGCTACGGACTGTCAGAGACCCAGTACTTC
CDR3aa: CASSYGLSETQYF

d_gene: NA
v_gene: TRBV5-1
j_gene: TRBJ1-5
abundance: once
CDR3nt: TGCGCCAGCAGCTCTAATGTGGATCAGCCCCAGCATTTT
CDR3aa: CASSSNVDQPQHF